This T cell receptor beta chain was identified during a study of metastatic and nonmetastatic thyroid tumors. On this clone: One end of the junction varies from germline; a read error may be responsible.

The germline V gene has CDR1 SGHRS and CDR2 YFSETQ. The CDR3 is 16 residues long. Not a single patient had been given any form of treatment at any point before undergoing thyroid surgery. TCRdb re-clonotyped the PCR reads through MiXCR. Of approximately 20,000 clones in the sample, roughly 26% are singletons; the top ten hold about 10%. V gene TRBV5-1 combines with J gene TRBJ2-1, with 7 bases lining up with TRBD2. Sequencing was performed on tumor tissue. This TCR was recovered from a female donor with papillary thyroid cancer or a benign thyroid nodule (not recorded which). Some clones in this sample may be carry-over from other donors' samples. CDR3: CASSPKRERVRYEQFF. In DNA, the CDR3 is TGTGCCAGCAGCCCAAAGCGGGAACGGGTCCGGTATGAGCAGTTCTTC. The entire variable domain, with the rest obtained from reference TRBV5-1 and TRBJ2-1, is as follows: KAGVTQTPRYLIKTRGQQVTLSCSPISGHRSVSWYQQTPGQGLQFLFEYFSETQRNKGNFPGRFSGRQFSNSRSEMNVSTLELGDSALYLCASSPKRERVRYEQFFGPGTRLTVL.